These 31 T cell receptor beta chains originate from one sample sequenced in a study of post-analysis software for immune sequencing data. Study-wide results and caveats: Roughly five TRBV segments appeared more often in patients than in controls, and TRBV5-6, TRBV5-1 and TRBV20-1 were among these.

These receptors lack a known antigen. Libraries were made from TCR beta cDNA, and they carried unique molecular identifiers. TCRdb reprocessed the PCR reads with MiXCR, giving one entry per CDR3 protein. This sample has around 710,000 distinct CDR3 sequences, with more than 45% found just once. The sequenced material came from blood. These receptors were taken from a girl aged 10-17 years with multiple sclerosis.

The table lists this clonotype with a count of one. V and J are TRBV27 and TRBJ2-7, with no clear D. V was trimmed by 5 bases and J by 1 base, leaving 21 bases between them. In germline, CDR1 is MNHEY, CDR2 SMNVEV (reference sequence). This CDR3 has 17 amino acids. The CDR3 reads CASSISGVGWISYEQYF. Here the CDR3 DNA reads TGTGCCAGCAGTATCTCCGGTGTGGGTTGGATTTCCTACGAGCAGTACTTC.

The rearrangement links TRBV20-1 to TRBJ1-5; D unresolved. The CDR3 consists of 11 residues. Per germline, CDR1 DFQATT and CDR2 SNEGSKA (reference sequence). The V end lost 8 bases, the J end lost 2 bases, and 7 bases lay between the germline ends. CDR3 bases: TGCAGTCCGACCGGCAATCAGCCCCAGCATTTT. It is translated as CSPTGNQPQHF.

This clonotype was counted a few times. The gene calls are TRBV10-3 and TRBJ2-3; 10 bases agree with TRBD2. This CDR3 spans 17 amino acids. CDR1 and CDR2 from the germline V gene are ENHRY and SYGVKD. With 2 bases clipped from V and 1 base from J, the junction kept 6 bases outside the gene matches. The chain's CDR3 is CAISEGSGRTRTDTQYF. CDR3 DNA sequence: TGTGCCATCAGTGAGGGTAGCGGGAGGACCCGCACAGATACGCAGTATTTT.

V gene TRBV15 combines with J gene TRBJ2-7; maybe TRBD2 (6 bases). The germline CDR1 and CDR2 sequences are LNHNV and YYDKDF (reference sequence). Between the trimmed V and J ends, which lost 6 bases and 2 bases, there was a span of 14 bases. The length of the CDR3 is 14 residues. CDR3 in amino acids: CATRQAGPTYEQYF. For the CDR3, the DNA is TGTGCCACCAGGCAGGCGGGACCTACCTACGAGCAGTACTTC.

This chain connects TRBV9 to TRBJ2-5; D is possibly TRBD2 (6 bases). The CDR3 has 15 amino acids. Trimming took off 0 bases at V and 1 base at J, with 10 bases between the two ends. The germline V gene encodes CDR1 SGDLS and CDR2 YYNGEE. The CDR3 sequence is CASSVAGAIQETQYF. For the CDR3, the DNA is TGTGCCAGCAGCGTAGCGGGAGCTATCCAAGAGACCCAGTACTTC. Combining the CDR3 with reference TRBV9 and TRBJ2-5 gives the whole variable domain DSGVTQTPKHLITATGQRVTLRCSPRSGDLSVYWYQQSLDQGLQFLIQYYNGEERAKGNILERFSAQQFPDLHSELNLSSLELGDSALYFCASSVAGAIQETQYFGPGTRLLVL.

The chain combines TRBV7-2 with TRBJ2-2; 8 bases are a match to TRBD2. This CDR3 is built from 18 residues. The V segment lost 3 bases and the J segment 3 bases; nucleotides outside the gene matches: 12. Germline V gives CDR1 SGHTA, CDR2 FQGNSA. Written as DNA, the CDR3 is TGTGCCAGCAGCTTGGGCGGGATACTAGCGGCTGACACCGGGGAGCTGTTTTTT. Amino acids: CASSLGGILAADTGELFF. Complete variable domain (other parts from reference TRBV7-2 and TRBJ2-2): GAGVSQSPSNKVTEKGKDVELRCDPISGHTALYWYRQSLGQGLEFLIYFQGNSAPDKSGLPSDRFSAERTGGSVSTLTIQRTQQEDSAVYLCASSLGGILAADTGELFFGEGSRLTVL.

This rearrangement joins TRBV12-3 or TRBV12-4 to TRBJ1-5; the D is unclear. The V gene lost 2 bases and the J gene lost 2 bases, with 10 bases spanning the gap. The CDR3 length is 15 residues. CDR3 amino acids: CASSLLEEGNQPQHF. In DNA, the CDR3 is TGTGCCAGCAGTTTACTGGAGGAGGGCAATCAGCCCCAGCATTTT.

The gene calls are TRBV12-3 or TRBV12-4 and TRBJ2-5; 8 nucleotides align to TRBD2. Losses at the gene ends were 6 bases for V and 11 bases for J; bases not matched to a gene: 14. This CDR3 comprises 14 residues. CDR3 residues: CASSLLAGGGEQYF. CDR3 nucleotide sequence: TGTGCCAGCAGCCTTCTGGCGGGAGGTGGTGAGCAGTACTTC.

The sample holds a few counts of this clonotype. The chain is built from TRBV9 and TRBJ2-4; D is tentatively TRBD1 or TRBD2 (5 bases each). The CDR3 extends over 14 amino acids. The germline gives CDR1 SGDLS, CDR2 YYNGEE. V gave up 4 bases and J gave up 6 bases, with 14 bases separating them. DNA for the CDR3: TGTGCCAGCAGCCCCTCCTCCGGGGCAAACATTCAGTACTTC. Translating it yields CASSPSSGANIQYF.

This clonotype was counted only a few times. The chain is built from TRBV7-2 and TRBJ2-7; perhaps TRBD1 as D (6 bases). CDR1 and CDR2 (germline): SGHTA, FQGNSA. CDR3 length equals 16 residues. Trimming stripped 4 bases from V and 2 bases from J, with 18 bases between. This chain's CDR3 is CASSSRSGTLTYEQYF. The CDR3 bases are TGTGCCAGCAGCTCCCGGAGTGGGACACTCACCTACGAGCAGTACTTC.

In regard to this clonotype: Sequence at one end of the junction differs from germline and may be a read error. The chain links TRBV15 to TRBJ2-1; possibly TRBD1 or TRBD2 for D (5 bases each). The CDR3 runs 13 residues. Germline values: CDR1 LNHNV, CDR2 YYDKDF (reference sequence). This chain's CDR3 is CATTEGSLNEQFF. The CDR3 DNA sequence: TGTGCTACCACCGAGGGGAGCCTCAATGAGCAGTTCTTC. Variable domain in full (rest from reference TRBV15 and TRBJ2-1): DAMVIQNPRYQVTQFGKPVTLSCSQTLNHNVMYWYQQKSSQAPKLLFHYYDKDFNNEADTPDNFQSRRPNTSFCFLDIRSPGLGDTAMYLCATTEGSLNEQFFGPGTRLTVL.

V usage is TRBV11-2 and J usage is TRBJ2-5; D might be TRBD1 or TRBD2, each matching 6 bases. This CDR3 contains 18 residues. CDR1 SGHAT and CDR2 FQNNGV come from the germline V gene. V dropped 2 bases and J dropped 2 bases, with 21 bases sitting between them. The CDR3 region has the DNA TGTGCCAGCAGCTTAAGGGGGGCTAGCCTCACTCTACAAGAGACCCAGTACTTC. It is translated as CASSLRGASLTLQETQYF.

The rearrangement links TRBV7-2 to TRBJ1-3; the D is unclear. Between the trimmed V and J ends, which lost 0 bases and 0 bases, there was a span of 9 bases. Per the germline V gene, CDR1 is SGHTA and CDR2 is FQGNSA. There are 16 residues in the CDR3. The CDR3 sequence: CASSLAPGRSGNTIYF. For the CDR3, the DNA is TGTGCCAGCAGCTTAGCCCCCGGCCGCTCTGGAAACACCATATATTTT.

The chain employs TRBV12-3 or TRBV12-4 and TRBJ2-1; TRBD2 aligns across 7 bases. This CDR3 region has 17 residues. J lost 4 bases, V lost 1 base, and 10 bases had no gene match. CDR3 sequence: CASSLGLAETSYNEQFF. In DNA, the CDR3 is TGTGCCAGCAGTTTAGGGCTAGCGGAGACATCATACAATGAGCAGTTCTTC.

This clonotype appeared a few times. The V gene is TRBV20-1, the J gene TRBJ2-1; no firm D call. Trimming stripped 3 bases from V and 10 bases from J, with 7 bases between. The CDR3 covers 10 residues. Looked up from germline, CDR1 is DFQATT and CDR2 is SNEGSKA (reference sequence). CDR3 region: CSASKVEQFF. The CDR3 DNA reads TGCAGTGCTAGTAAAGTAGAGCAGTTCTTC.

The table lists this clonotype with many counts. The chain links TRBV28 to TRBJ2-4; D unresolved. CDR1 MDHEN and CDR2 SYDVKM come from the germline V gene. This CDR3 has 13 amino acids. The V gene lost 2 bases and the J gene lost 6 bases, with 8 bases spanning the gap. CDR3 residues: CASSLPQTNIQYF. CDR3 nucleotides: TGTGCCAGCAGTTTACCTCAGACAAACATTCAGTACTTC.

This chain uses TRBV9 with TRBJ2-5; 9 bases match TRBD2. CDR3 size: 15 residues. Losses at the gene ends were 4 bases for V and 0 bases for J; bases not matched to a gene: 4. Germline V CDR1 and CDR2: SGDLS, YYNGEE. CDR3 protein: CASSISGSHQETQYF. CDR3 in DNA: TGTGCCAGCAGCATTAGCGGGAGTCACCAAGAGACCCAGTACTTC.

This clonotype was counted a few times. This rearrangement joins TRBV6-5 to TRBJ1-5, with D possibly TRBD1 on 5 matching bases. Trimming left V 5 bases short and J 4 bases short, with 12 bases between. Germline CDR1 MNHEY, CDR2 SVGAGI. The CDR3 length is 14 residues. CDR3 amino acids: CASSPGTANQPQHF. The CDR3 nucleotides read TGTGCCAGCAGTCCAGGGACCGCGAATCAGCCCCAGCATTTT.

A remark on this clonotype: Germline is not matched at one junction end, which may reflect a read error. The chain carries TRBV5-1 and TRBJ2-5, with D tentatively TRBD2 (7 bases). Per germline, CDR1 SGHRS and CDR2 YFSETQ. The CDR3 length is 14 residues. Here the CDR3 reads CASSFGTNRETQYF. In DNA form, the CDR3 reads TGTGCCAGCAGCTTCGGGACTAACAGGGAGACTCAGTACTTC.

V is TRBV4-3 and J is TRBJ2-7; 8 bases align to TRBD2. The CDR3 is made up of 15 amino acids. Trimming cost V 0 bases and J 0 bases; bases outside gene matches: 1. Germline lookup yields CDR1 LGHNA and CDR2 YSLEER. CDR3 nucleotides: TGCGCCAGCAGCCAAGAGGGACTAGACTCCTACGAGCAGTACTTC. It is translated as CASSQEGLDSYEQYF.

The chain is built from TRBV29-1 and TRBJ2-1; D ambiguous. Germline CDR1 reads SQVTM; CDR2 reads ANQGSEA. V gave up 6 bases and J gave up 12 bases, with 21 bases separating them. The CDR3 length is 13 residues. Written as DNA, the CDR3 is TGCAGCGTAGCCCCAAGTACATTAGTTGTGCAGTTCTTC. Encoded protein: CSVAPSTLVVQFF.

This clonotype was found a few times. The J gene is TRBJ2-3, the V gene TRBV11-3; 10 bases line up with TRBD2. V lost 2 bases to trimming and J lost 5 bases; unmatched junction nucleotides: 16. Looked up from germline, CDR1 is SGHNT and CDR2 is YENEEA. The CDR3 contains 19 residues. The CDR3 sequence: CASSLIFRGAGGGRDTQYF. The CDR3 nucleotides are TGTGCCAGCAGCTTAATCTTCCGTGGAGCGGGAGGGGGTCGAGATACGCAGTATTTT.

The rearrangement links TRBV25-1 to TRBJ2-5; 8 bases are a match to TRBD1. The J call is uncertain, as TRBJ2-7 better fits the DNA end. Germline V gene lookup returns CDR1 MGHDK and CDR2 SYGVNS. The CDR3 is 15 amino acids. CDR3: CASSETGAFGHEQYF. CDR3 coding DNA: TGTGCCAGCAGTGAGACAGGGGCCTTCGGCCACGAGCAGTACTTC.

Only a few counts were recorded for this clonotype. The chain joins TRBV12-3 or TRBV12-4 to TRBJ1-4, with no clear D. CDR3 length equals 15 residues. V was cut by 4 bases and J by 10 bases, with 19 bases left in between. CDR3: CASSSRHHFDAKLFF. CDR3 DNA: TGTGCCAGCAGTTCCCGACACCATTTTGATGCAAAACTGTTTTTT.

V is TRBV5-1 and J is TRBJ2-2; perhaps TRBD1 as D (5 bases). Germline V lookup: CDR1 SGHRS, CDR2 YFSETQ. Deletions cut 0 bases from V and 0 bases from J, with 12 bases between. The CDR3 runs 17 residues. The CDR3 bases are TGCGCCAGCAGCTTGGACCCAGGGCGGCCGAACACCGGGGAGCTGTTTTTT. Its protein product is CASSLDPGRPNTGELFF.

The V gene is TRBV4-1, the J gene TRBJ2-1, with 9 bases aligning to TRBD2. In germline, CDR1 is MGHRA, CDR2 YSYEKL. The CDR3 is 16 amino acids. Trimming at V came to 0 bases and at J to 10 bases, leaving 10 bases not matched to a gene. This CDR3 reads CASSQEGIAGAYEQFF. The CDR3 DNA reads TGCGCCAGCAGCCAAGAAGGGATAGCGGGAGCCTACGAGCAGTTCTTC.

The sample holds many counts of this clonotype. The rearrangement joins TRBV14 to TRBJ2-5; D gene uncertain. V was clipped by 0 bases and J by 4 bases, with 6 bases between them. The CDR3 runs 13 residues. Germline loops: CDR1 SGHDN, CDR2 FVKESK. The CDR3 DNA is TGTGCCAGCAGCCAAGATCTAGTAGAGACCCAGTACTTC. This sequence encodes CASSQDLVETQYF.

Here the CDR3 DNA reads TGTGCCAGTAGTATAGTCCGCGGGACCGAGCAGTACTTC. It specifies CASSIVRGTEQYF. This chain joins TRBV19 and TRBJ2-7; tentatively, D is TRBD2 (6 bases). This CDR3 contains 13 residues. V was cut by 1 base and J by 6 bases, with 10 bases left in between. CDR1 is LNHDA and CDR2 is SQIVND in the germline V gene (reference sequence). Combining the CDR3 with reference TRBV19 and TRBJ2-7 gives the whole variable domain DGGITQSPKYLFRKEGQNVTLSCEQNLNHDAMYWYRQDPGQGLRLIYYSQIVNDFQKGDIAEGYSVSREKKESFPLTVTSAQKNPTAFYLCASSIVRGTEQYFGPGTRLTVT.

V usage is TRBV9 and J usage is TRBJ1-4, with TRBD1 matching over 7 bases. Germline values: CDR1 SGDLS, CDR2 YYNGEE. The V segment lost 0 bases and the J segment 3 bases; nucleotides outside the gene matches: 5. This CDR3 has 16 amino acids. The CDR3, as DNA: TGTGCCAGCAGCGTAGGAGGGGGCGCACCTAATGAAAAACTGTTTTTT. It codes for CASSVGGGAPNEKLFF.

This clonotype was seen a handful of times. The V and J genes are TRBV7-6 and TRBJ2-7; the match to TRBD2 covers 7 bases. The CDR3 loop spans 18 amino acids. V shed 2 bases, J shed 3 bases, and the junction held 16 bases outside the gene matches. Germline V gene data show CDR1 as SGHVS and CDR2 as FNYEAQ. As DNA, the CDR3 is TGTGCCAGCAGCTTACAAGGTGGTATCACGGCGGGGGTCTACGAGCAGTACTTC. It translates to CASSLQGGITAGVYEQYF.

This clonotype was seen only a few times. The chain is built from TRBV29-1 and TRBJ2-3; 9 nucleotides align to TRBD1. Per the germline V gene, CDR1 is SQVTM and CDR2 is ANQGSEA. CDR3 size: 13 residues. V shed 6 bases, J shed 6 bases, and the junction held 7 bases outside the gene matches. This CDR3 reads CSVHRGQMDTQYF. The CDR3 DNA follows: TGCAGCGTCCACAGGGGGCAGATGGATACGCAGTATTTT.